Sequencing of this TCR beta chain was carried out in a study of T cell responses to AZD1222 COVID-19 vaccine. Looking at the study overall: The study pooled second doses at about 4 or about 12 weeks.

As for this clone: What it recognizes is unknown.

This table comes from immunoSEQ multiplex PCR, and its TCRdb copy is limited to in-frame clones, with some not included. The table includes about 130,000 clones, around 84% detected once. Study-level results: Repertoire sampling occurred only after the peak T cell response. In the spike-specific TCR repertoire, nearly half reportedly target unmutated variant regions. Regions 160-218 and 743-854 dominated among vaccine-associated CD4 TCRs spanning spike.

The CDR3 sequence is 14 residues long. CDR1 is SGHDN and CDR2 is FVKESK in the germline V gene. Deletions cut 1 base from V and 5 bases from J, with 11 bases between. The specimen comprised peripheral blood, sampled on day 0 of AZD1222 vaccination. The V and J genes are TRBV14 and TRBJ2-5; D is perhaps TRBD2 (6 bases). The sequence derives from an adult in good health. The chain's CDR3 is CASSQAGVTETQYF. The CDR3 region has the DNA TGTGCCAGCAGCCAAGCGGGGGTTACGGAGACCCAGTACTTC.